Below, 29 T cell receptor beta chains from the same sample are listed, as sequenced in a study of T cell responses to AZD1222 COVID-19 vaccine (dated by TCRdb to the early 2020s). The sample's time point, from its label and the paper: baseline before first vaccination. The library was prepared using the immunoSEQ multiplex PCR assay. Imported from immuneACCESS, the table was reduced by TCRdb to in-frame sequences with V and J called. These copies leave out some clones; in studies compared against another copy, an unresolved V gene accounts for under half, and the cause of the remainder is not known. In all, the sample holds 40,000 to 65,000 clones, and approximately 84% of those were seen once. The ten largest account for over 25% of the sample. The material was peripheral blood, obtained on day 0 of AZD1222 vaccination. All receptors come from an adult in good health.

The chain links TRBV4-2 to TRBJ1-1; no clear D. Germline assignment: CDR1 LGHNA and CDR2 YNFKEQ. The CDR3 has 15 amino acids. V shed 1 base and J shed 1 base, with 10 bases lying between them. The CDR3 is CASSQGPNANTEAFF. For the CDR3, the DNA is TGTGCCAGCAGCCAAGGTCCCAACGCGAACACTGAAGCTTTCTTT.

V gene TRBV24-1 combines with J gene TRBJ1-2; D unclear. Deletions cut 5 bases from V and 3 bases from J, with 6 bases between. The germline gives CDR1 KGHDR, CDR2 SFDVKD. This CDR3 is built from 12 residues. CDR3 in amino acids: CATSAGDYGYTF. The DNA for the CDR3 is TGTGCCACCAGTGCTGGGGACTATGGCTACACCTTC.

The chain has TRBV7-8 and TRBJ2-1, with TRBD2 identical over 10 bases. Germline lookup yields CDR1 SGHVS and CDR2 FQNEAQ. There are 15 residues in the CDR3. Trimming cost V 5 bases and J 6 bases; bases outside gene matches: 7. CDR3 nucleotides: TGTGCCAGCAGCGCTAGCGGGAGACTACCCAATGAGCAGTTCTTC. Translation gives CASSASGRLPNEQFF.

The sample holds one count of this clone. The V gene is TRBV3-1 (or the pseudogene TRBV3-2), the J gene TRBJ2-3, with 8 bases that match TRBD1. The V gene end was trimmed by 5 bases and the J gene end by 6 bases; junction bases not matched to a gene: 13. The V gene's germline CDR1 is LGHDT and CDR2 YNNKEL (reference sequence). The CDR3 covers 16 residues. The CDR3 DNA follows: TGTGCCAGCAGCGGGGACAGGACAACCTCGGAGGATACGCAGTATTTT. This encodes CASSGDRTTSEDTQYF.

CDR3 protein: CASSSPKQFF. For the CDR3, the DNA is TGTGCCAGCAGTTCCCCAAAGCAGTTCTTC. V is TRBV27 and J is TRBJ2-1; D unresolved. The CDR3 extends over 10 amino acids. Germline V gene sequence: CDR1 MNHEY, CDR2 SMNVEV (reference sequence). Trimming removed 4 bases from V and 11 bases from J, with 6 bases in between.

The chain is built from TRBV4-3 and TRBJ2-1; 8 bases match TRBD2. This CDR3 comprises 15 residues. Trimming cost V 2 bases and J 6 bases; bases outside gene matches: 6. Germline loops: CDR1 LGHNA, CDR2 YSLEER. The CDR3 DNA reads as TGCGCCAGCAGCCAACCGGGACTAGGTATCAATGAGCAGTTCTTC. It is translated as CASSQPGLGINEQFF.

The chain carries TRBV2 and TRBJ1-4; a weak D match, TRBD1 (6 bases). The CDR3 is 15 residues long. Per germline, CDR1 SNHLY and CDR2 FYNNEI. V lost 5 bases, J lost 7 bases, and 17 bases lay in between. CDR3 protein: CASSPHRELSEKLFF. The CDR3 bases are TGTGCCAGCAGTCCGCACAGGGAGTTAAGTGAAAAACTGTTTTTT.

The chain carries TRBV27 and TRBJ1-2, with a possible D match to TRBD1 (6 bases). Trimming removed 4 bases at V and 7 bases at J, with 16 bases between. CDR1 and CDR2 from the germline V gene are MNHEY and SMNVEV (reference sequence). The CDR3 runs to 14 residues. This CDR3 is CASSYKAGASGYTF. DNA for the CDR3: TGTGCCAGCAGTTATAAAGCGGGGGCAAGTGGCTACACCTTC.

The V call is TRBV6-2 or TRBV6-3, the J call TRBJ1-1; 7 bases map to TRBD1. Germline V gives CDR1 MNHEY, CDR2 SVGEGT. This CDR3 has 15 amino acids. The V gene end was trimmed by 5 bases and the J gene end by 4 bases; junction bases not matched to a gene: 10. The CDR3 is CASSDPTGRGTEAFF. CDR3 nucleotide sequence: TGTGCCAGCAGTGACCCGACAGGGCGAGGCACTGAAGCTTTCTTT.

The chain employs TRBV29-1 and TRBJ2-7; weak D call: TRBD1 (6 bases). Germline CDR1 SQVTM, CDR2 ANQGSEA. The CDR3 covers 12 residues. V was pared by 7 bases and J by 2 bases, with 12 bases between. CDR3 coding DNA: TGCAGCGCCGCCGACAGGCCCTACGAGCAGTACTTC. As protein: CSAADRPYEQYF.

This clone was seen many times. The chain employs TRBV13 and TRBJ2-7, with 8 bases fitting TRBD2. V was pared by 5 bases and J by 0 bases, with 3 bases of the junction left unmatched. CDR3 size: 14 residues. CDR1 and CDR2 (germline): PRHDT, FYEKMQ (reference sequence). CDR3 region: CASSASGSSYEQYF. The CDR3, as DNA: TGTGCCAGCAGCGCCAGCGGGAGCTCCTACGAGCAGTACTTC.

The gene calls are TRBV7-9 and TRBJ2-7, with D maybe TRBD2 (6 bases). There are 14 residues in the CDR3. With 1 base removed from V and 4 bases from J, the gap between germline ends came to 11 bases. Germline CDR1 reads SEHNR; CDR2 reads FQNEAQ (reference sequence). The CDR3 protein is CASSLGSSVYEQYF. CDR3 nucleotide sequence: TGTGCCAGCAGCTTAGGTTCTAGCGTGTACGAGCAGTACTTC.

V usage is TRBV19 and J usage is TRBJ1-4; 11 bases align to TRBD1. CDR3 length: 15 residues. J gave up 7 bases and V 4 bases, and 5 bases lay outside the gene matches. The germline V gene encodes CDR1 LNHDA and CDR2 SQIVND (reference sequence). CDR3 region: CASSKMGTGGEKLFF. CDR3 DNA: TGTGCCAGTAGTAAAATGGGGACAGGGGGTGAAAAACTGTTTTTT.

The CDR3 sequence: CASSFMTGDNNEQFF. In DNA form, the CDR3 reads TGCGCCAGCAGCTTTATGACAGGTGATAACAATGAGCAGTTCTTC. J is TRBJ2-1 and V is TRBV5-1; D may be TRBD1 (6 bases). The V gene lost 2 bases and the J gene lost 5 bases, with 14 bases spanning the gap. Germline-derived CDR1 and CDR2 are SGHRS and YFSETQ. The CDR3 covers 15 residues.

J is TRBJ1-5 and V is TRBV6-5, with D perhaps TRBD1 (5 bases). Trimming removed 6 bases from V and 3 bases from J, with 12 bases in between. This CDR3 has 14 amino acids. The germline CDR1 and CDR2 sequences are MNHEY and SVGAGI. In nucleotides, the CDR3 is TGTGCCAGCAGCCGGGACGTCACCAATCAGCCCCAGCATTTT. It translates to CASSRDVTNQPQHF.

The chain couples TRBV13 to TRBJ2-7; D ambiguous. CDR3 length equals 10 residues. V lost 4 bases to trimming and J lost 4 bases, with 2 bases between them. CDR1 PRHDT and CDR2 FYEKMQ come from the germline V gene (reference sequence). The CDR3 loop is CASSSYEQYF. The CDR3, as DNA: TGTGCCAGCAGCTCTTACGAGCAGTACTTC. The full variable domain, with the rest looked up from reference TRBV13 and TRBJ2-7, is AAGVIQSPRHLIKEKRETATLKCYPIPRHDTVYWYQQGPGQDPQFLISFYEKMQSDKGSIPDRFSAQQFSDYHSELNMSSLELGDSALYFCASSSYEQYFGPGTRLTVT.

This clone was seen once. The genes are TRBV19 and TRBJ2-1; D gene uncertain. This CDR3 contains 13 residues. Germline-derived CDR1 and CDR2 are LNHDA and SQIVND (reference sequence). V gave up 5 bases and J gave up 3 bases, with 8 bases separating them. CDR3 bases: TGTGCCAGTAGTGGTGGGGACTACAATGAGCAGTTCTTC. Encoded protein: CASSGGDYNEQFF.

This chain uses TRBV5-1 with TRBJ1-6; a possible D gene is TRBD1 (6 bases). V was clipped by 2 bases and J by 10 bases, with 10 bases between them. Germline V lookup: CDR1 SGHRS, CDR2 YFSETQ. This CDR3 is 13 amino acids long. CDR3 nucleotide sequence: TGCGCCAGCAGCTTACAGGGCCAGTCACCCCTCCACTTT. Translated: CASSLQGQSPLHF.

The chain combines TRBV6-5 with TRBJ1-5, with TRBD1 identical over 8 bases. The CDR3 has 14 residues. Trimming cost V 6 bases and J 6 bases; bases outside gene matches: 7. From germline, CDR1 is MNHEY and CDR2 SVGAGI. CDR3 amino acids: CASRGQADGQPQHF. In DNA, the CDR3 is TGTGCCAGCAGGGGACAGGCGGACGGTCAGCCCCAGCATTTT.

The chain couples TRBV7-2 to TRBJ2-3, with D maybe TRBD2 (5 bases). The CDR3 runs 15 residues. Trimming cost V 3 bases and J 0 bases, with 10 bases left between them. CDR1 SGHTA and CDR2 FQGNSA come from the germline V gene. The CDR3: CASSFRWESTDTQYF. Here the CDR3 DNA reads TGTGCCAGCAGCTTTAGGTGGGAGAGCACAGATACGCAGTATTTT. The entire variable domain, with the rest obtained from reference TRBV7-2 and TRBJ2-3, is as follows: GAGVSQSPSNKVTEKGKDVELRCDPISGHTALYWYRQSLGQGLEFLIYFQGNSAPDKSGLPSDRFSAERTGGSVSTLTIQRTQQEDSAVYLCASSFRWESTDTQYFGPGTRLTVL.

The CDR3 nucleotides read TGTGCCAGCATGAGGGGGGGGGATCGGTCAGATACGCAGTATTTT. Residues: CASMRGGDRSDTQYF. The gene calls are TRBV6-5 and TRBJ2-3; maybe TRBD2 (7 bases). CDR3 length: 15 amino acids. V was pared by 7 bases and J by 4 bases, with 18 bases between. The V gene's germline CDR1 is MNHEY and CDR2 SVGAGI.

This chain uses TRBV18 with TRBJ2-1; D is uncertain. Germline loops: CDR1 KGHSH, CDR2 LQKENI. Deletions cut 3 bases from V and 0 bases from J, with 9 bases between. This CDR3 has 15 amino acids. DNA of the CDR3: TGTGCCAGCTCACCCCCCAAAAGCTCCTACAATGAGCAGTTCTTC. Translated, it gives CASSPPKSSYNEQFF.

J is TRBJ2-5 and V is TRBV24-1; D unresolved. The CDR3 consists of 13 residues. Germline V gene sequence: CDR1 KGHDR, CDR2 SFDVKD. V was pared by 0 bases and J by 5 bases, with 6 bases between. CDR3 DNA: TGTGCCACCAGTGATTTGACGATGGAGACCCAGTACTTC. Translated: CATSDLTMETQYF.

V is TRBV7-3 and J is TRBJ2-1; 7 bases map to TRBD2. The CDR3 contains 16 residues. The junction had 6 bases not matched to a gene; V was cut back by 2 bases and J by 2 bases. CDR1 SGHTA and CDR2 FQGTGA come from the germline V gene. CDR3 in amino acids: CASSLLETSPYNEQFF. The CDR3 nucleotides read TGTGCCAGCAGCTTATTAGAGACTAGCCCCTACAATGAGCAGTTCTTC.

This chain connects TRBV18 to TRBJ1-1; 8 bases map to TRBD1. Trimming at V came to 4 bases and at J to 5 bases, leaving 6 bases not matched to a gene. Germline values: CDR1 KGHSH, CDR2 LQKENI. This CDR3 is built from 14 residues. This CDR3 is CASSLRQGTTEAFF. In DNA form, the CDR3 reads TGTGCCAGCTCACTCCGACAGGGGACTACTGAAGCTTTCTTT.

This chain links TRBV7-2 with TRBJ1-6, with 7 bases fitting TRBD1. Germline values: CDR1 SGHTA, CDR2 FQGNSA. V shed 4 bases, J shed 9 bases, and the junction held 9 bases outside the gene matches. CDR3 length equals 15 residues. CDR3 sequence: CASSSSVRGSSPLHF. CDR3 sequence (DNA): TGTGCCAGCAGCTCATCGGTCAGGGGGAGTTCACCCCTCCACTTT. The complete variable domain, with remaining parts taken from reference TRBV7-2 and TRBJ1-6, reads GAGVSQSPSNKVTEKGKDVELRCDPISGHTALYWYRQSLGQGLEFLIYFQGNSAPDKSGLPSDRFSAERTGGSVSTLTIQRTQQEDSAVYLCASSSSVRGSSPLHFGNGTRLTVT.

The chain recombines TRBV6-5 with TRBJ2-5; maybe TRBD2 (6 bases). This CDR3 is 13 amino acids long. Germline loops: CDR1 MNHEY, CDR2 SVGAGI. V lost 7 bases and J 1 base, leaving 10 bases between the germline ends. CDR3 sequence (DNA): TGTGCCAGCACCGGGGAGGCCCAAGAGACCCAGTACTTC. It codes for CASTGEAQETQYF.

This clone was seen only once. J is TRBJ1-4 and V is TRBV3-1 (or the pseudogene TRBV3-2); D might be TRBD1 (6 bases). Germline CDR1 reads LGHDT; CDR2 reads YNNKEL (reference sequence). This CDR3 has 14 residues. V was shortened by 6 bases and J by 3 bases, with 11 bases between the two germline ends. This CDR3 reads CASSPRGANEKLFF. CDR3 in DNA: TGTGCCAGCAGTCCCAGGGGTGCTAATGAAAAACTGTTTTTT.

V gene TRBV18 combines with J gene TRBJ2-5; D is undetermined. The CDR3 totals 12 residues. V was cut by 2 bases and J by 3 bases, with 4 bases left in between. From germline, CDR1 is KGHSH and CDR2 LQKENI. The CDR3 is CASSPGEETQYF. Here the CDR3 DNA reads TGTGCCAGCTCACCAGGGGAAGAGACCCAGTACTTC.